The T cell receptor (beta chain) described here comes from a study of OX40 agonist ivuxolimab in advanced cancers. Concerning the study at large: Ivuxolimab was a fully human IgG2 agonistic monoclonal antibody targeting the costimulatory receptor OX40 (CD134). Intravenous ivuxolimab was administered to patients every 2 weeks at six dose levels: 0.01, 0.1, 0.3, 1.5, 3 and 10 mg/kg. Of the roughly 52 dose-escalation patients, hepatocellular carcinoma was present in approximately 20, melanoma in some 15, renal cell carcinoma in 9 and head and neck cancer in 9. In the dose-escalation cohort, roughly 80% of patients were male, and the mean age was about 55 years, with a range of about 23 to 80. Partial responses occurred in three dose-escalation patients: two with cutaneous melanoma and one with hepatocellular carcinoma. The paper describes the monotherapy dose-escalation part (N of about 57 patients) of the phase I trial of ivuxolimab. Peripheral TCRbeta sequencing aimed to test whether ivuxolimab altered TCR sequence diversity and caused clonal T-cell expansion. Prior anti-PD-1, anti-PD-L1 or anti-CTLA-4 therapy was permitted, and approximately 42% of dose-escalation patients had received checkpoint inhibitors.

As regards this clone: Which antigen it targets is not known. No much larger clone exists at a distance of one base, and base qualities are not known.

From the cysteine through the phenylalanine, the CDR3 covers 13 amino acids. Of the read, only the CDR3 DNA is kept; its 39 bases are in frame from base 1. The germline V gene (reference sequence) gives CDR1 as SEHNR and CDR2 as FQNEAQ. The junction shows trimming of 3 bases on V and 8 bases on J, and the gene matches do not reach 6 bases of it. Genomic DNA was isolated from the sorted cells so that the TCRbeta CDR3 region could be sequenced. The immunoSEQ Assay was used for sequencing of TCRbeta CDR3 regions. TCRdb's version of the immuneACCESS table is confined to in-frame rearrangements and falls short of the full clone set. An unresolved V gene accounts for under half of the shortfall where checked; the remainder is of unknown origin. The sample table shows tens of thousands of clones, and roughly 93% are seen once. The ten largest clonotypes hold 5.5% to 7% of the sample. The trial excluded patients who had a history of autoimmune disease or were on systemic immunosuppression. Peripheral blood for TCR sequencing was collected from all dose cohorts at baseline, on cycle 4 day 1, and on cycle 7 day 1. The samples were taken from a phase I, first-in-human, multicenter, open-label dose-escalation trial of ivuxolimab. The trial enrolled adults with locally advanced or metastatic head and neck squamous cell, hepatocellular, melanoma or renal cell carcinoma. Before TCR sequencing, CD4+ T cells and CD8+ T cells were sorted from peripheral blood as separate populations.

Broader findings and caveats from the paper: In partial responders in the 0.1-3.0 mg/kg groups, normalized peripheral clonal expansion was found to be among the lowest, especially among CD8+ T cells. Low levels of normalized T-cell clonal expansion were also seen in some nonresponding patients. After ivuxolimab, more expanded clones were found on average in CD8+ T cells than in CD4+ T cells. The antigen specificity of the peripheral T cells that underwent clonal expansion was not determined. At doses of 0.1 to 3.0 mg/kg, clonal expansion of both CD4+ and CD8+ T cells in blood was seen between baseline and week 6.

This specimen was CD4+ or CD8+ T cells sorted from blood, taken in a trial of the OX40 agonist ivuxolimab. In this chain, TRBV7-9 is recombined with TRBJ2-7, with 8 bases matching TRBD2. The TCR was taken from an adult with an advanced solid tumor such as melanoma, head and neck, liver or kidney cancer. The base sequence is TGTGCCAGCAGCTTCGGGACTAGTCCTCAGCAGTACTTC. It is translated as CASSFGTSPQQYF. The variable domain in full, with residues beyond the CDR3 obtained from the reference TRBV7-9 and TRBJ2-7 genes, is DTGVSQNPRHKITKRGQNVTFRCDPISEHNRLYWYRQTLGQGPEFLTYFQNEAQLEKSRLLSDRFSAERPKGSFSTLEIQRTEQGDSAMYLCASSFGTSPQQYFGPGTRLTVT.